The 12 T cell receptor beta chains listed next were all sequenced from one sample in a study of OX40 agonist ivuxolimab in advanced cancers. Using immunoSEQ multiplex PCR, the repertoire was profiled, and TCRdb retains in-frame clones only, with some absent. The table records about 60,000 clones, 70% to 90% of them present only once. The sample consisted of CD4+ or CD8+ T cells sorted from blood, taken in a trial of the OX40 agonist ivuxolimab. Source of these receptors: an adult with an advanced solid tumor such as melanoma, head and neck, liver or kidney cancer.

Details on this clone: Germline and junction disagree at one end, which may indicate a read error. This chain uses TRBV6-5 with TRBJ2-2; the D is unclear. CDR1 MNHEY and CDR2 SVGAGI come from the germline V gene. This CDR3 has 15 residues. The DNA of the CDR3 is TGTGCCAGCAGTTACTCATTCGGCAGCACCGAGGAGCTGTTTTTT. This translates into CASSYSFGSTEELFF.

The chain carries TRBV27 and TRBJ1-1; TRBD1 matches at 7 bases. The length of the CDR3 is 14 residues. V trimming: 3 bases; J trimming: 6 bases; junction bases outside the gene matches: 7. Germline CDR1 is MNHEY and CDR2 is SMNVEV (reference sequence). The CDR3 spells CASSFTGAGAEAFF. The CDR3 region has the DNA TGTGCCAGCAGTTTCACAGGGGCCGGTGCTGAAGCTTTCTTT.

This sequence joins TRBV10-2 and TRBJ2-2, with D tentatively TRBD1 (5 bases). The germline V gene encodes CDR1 WSHSY and CDR2 SAAADI. The CDR3 extends over 13 amino acids. V lost 5 bases to trimming and J lost 1 base, with 5 bases between them. The CDR3 bases are TGCGCCAGCAGTCAGGGGAACACCGGGGAGCTGTTTTTT. Amino acid sequence: CASSQGNTGELFF.

J is TRBJ2-5 and V is TRBV28; the D gene is possibly TRBD1 (6 bases). This CDR3 contains 15 residues. The germline V gene encodes CDR1 MDHEN and CDR2 SYDVKM. The V end lost 3 bases, the J end lost 1 base, and 12 bases lay between the germline ends. CDR3 DNA: TGTGCCAGCAGTTTTGACAGGCAGACCCAAGAGACCCAGTACTTC. This sequence encodes CASSFDRQTQETQYF.

The chain joins TRBV9 to TRBJ2-7, with D perhaps given as TRBD1 or TRBD2 (7 bases each). CDR1 SGDLS and CDR2 YYNGEE come from the germline V gene. Trimming removed 2 bases at V and 4 bases at J, with 16 bases between. This CDR3 is built from 15 residues. The CDR3 region has the DNA TGTGCCAGCAGCGTTGGGGGGGACAGAAGTTACGAGCAGTACTTC. This gives the protein CASSVGGDRSYEQYF.

This sequence joins TRBV29-1 and TRBJ2-7; a possible D gene is TRBD1 (7 bases). Trimming pared 1 base from V and 1 base from J, leaving 17 bases between. The CDR3 sequence is 16 residues long. The germline V gene encodes CDR1 SQVTM and CDR2 ANQGSEA. CDR3 sequence: CSVEVRGQSLSYEQYF. The CDR3 nucleotides are TGCAGCGTTGAAGTGCGGGGACAGTCGCTATCCTACGAGCAGTACTTC.

The chain uses TRBV7-9 and TRBJ1-5; TRBD1 is a possible D gene (6 bases). In germline, CDR1 is SEHNR, CDR2 FQNEAQ (reference sequence). V lost 2 bases to trimming and J lost 6 bases, with 14 bases between them. This CDR3 region has 15 residues. As DNA, the CDR3 is TGTGCCAGCAGCTTATGGACAGAAAGGGGTCAGCCCCAGCATTTT. Its protein is CASSLWTERGQPQHF. The full variable domain, in which reference TRBV7-9 and TRBJ1-5 provide the parts outside the CDR3, is DTGVSQNPRHKITKRGQNVTFRCDPISEHNRLYWYRQTLGQGPEFLTYFQNEAQLEKSRLLSDRFSAERPKGSFSTLEIQRTEQGDSAMYLCASSLWTERGQPQHFGDGTRLSIL.

This chain uses TRBV11-3 with TRBJ1-1; TRBD1 matches 8 bases. CDR3 length equals 15 residues. The trim removed 5 bases at V and 2 bases at J, leaving 7 bases unmatched. Germline V gene sequence: CDR1 SGHNT, CDR2 YENEEA. CDR3 DNA: TGTGCCAGCAGCCCCCGGCAGGGGGCCAACACTGAAGCTTTCTTT. It translates to CASSPRQGANTEAFF. Together with reference TRBV11-3 and TRBJ1-1, the CDR3 gives the full variable domain: EAGVVQSPRYKIIEKKQPVAFWCNPISGHNTLYWYLQNLGQGPELLIRYENEEAVDDSQLPKDRFSAERLKGVDSTLKIQPAELGDSAVYLCASSPRQGANTEAFFGQGTRLTVV.

The V gene is TRBV5-6, the J gene TRBJ2-3; a possible D gene is TRBD1 (5 bases). Trimming left V 4 bases short and J 1 base short, with 19 bases between. This CDR3 contains 17 residues. CDR1 and CDR2 from the germline V gene are SGHDT and YYEEEE. The CDR3 here is CASSPGGAVPRTDTQYF. As DNA, the CDR3 is TGTGCCAGCAGCCCCGGTGGGGCCGTTCCCCGCACAGATACGCAGTATTTT.

The V and J genes are TRBV14 and TRBJ2-2; TRBD1 might be the D (6 bases). The CDR3 runs to 17 residues. Trimming took off 3 bases at V and 0 bases at J, with 14 bases between the two ends. Germline-derived CDR1 and CDR2 are SGHDN and FVKESK. The CDR3 DNA follows: TGTGCCAGCAGCCACGACAGGCAACCTTCGAACACCGGGGAGCTGTTTTTT. This codes for CASSHDRQPSNTGELFF.

CDR3 nucleotides: TGTGCCAGCACGCCCAGTGGGGGGGCCGTAGATACGCAGTATTTT. Protein: CASTPSGGAVDTQYF. The chain has TRBV9 and TRBJ2-3; tentatively, D is TRBD2 (7 bases). Trimming removed 6 bases at V and 5 bases at J, with 19 bases between. This CDR3 has 15 residues. Germline V CDR1 and CDR2: SGDLS, YYNGEE.

The count of this clone is one. The chain carries TRBV19 and TRBJ2-5; D is perhaps TRBD1 or TRBD2 (7 bases each). Germline V lookup: CDR1 LNHDA, CDR2 SQIVND (reference sequence). V lost 4 bases to trimming and J lost 4 bases, with 25 bases between them. This CDR3 comprises 18 residues. The DNA of the CDR3 is TGTGCCAGTAGTAAACCAGGGGGATGGGGGACTACGACAGAGACCCAGTACTTC. This gives the protein CASSKPGGWGTTTETQYF.